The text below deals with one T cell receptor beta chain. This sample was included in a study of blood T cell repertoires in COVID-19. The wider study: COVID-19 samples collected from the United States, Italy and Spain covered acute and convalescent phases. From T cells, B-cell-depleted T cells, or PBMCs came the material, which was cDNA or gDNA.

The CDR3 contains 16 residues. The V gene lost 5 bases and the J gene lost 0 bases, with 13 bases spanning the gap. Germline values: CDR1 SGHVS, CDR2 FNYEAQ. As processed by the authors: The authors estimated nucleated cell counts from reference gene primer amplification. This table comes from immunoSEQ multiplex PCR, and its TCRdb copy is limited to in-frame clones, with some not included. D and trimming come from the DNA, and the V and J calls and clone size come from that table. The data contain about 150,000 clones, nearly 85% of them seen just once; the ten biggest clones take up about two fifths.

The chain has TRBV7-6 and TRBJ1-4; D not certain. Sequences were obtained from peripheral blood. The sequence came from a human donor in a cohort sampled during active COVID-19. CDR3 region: CASSLRASTTNEKLFF. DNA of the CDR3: TGTGCCAGCAGCCTGAGGGCCTCAACAACTAATGAAAAACTGTTTTTT.